What follows are 25 T cell receptor beta chains derived from one specimen sequenced in a study of blood T cell repertoires in COVID-19. The table came from immunoSEQ multiplex PCR; TCRdb's copy has only in-frame clones and leaves some out. In the table there are some 150,000 clones, around 91% of which are singletons. Sequencing was carried out using peripheral blood. Receptors were obtained from a woman aged 55-69 years with active COVID-19.

The genes are TRBV2 and TRBJ1-2, with TRBD1 identical over 9 bases. The CDR3 runs to 13 residues. Germline CDR1 and CDR2: SNHLY and FYNNEI. Trimming took 11 bases from V and 3 from J; bases not matched to a gene: 7. The CDR3 spells CAGGQGRDYGYTF. In DNA, the CDR3 is TGTGCCGGGGGACAGGGCCGGGACTATGGCTACACCTTC. Combining the CDR3 with reference TRBV2 and TRBJ1-2 gives the whole variable domain EPEVTQTPSHQVTQMGQEVILRCVPISNHLYFYWYRQILGQKVEFLVSFYNNEISEKSEIFDDQFSVERPDGSNFTLKIRSTKLEDSAMYFCAGGQGRDYGYTFGSGTRLTVV.

The V gene is TRBV5-1, the J gene TRBJ2-1; tentatively, D is TRBD2 (6 bases). The CDR3 is 14 amino acids. Trimming removed 4 bases at V and 4 bases at J, with 12 bases between. From germline, CDR1 is SGHRS and CDR2 YFSETQ. As DNA, the CDR3 is TGCGCCAGCAGCCCCAGGACTACATACAATGAGCAGTTCTTC. Protein: CASSPRTTYNEQFF.

The J gene is TRBJ1-2, the V gene TRBV30, with a possible D match to TRBD1 (5 bases). V was clipped by 0 bases and J by 4 bases, with 18 bases between them. The CDR3 has 16 amino acids. In germline, CDR1 is GTSNPN, CDR2 SVGIG (reference sequence). CDR3 amino acids: CAWSVPSGSPSYGYTF. The CDR3 DNA reads TGTGCCTGGAGTGTACCGTCAGGGTCTCCCTCCTATGGCTACACCTTC.

This clone was recorded only once. The chain joins TRBV5-6 to TRBJ1-3; D perhaps matches TRBD1 (6 bases). This CDR3 region has 16 residues. Trimming left V 4 bases short and J 0 bases short, with 14 bases between. Per the germline V gene, CDR1 is SGHDT and CDR2 is YYEEEE. DNA for the CDR3: TGTGCCAGCAGCCTCTGGGGGGGGCACTCTGGAAACACCATATATTTT. It yields the protein CASSLWGGHSGNTIYF. Full variable domain (rest looked up from reference TRBV5-6 and TRBJ1-3): DAGVTQSPTHLIKTRGQQVTLRCSPKSGHDTVSWYQQALGQGPQFIFQYYEEEERQRGNFPDRFSGHQFPNYSSELNVNALLLGDSALYLCASSLWGGHSGNTIYFGEGSWLTVV.

CDR3 amino acids: CASSVLGLAASSYNEQFF. CDR3 sequence (DNA): TGTGCCAGCAGCGTATTGGGACTAGCGGCTAGCTCCTACAATGAGCAGTTCTTC. The chain links TRBV9 to TRBJ2-1; 11 bases fit TRBD2. The germline gives CDR1 SGDLS, CDR2 YYNGEE. V was pared by 1 base and J by 0 bases, with 6 bases of the junction left unmatched. The CDR3 extends over 18 amino acids. Supplemented by reference TRBV9 and TRBJ2-1, the full variable domain reads DSGVTQTPKHLITATGQRVTLRCSPRSGDLSVYWYQQSLDQGLQFLIQYYNGEERAKGNILERFSAQQFPDLHSELNLSSLELGDSALYFCASSVLGLAASSYNEQFFGPGTRLTVL.

V gene TRBV19 combines with J gene TRBJ2-1, with 14 bases aligning to TRBD2. The trim removed 5 bases at V and 7 bases at J, leaving 13 bases unmatched. The CDR3 loop spans 18 amino acids. Germline CDR1 reads LNHDA; CDR2 reads SQIVND (reference sequence). In nucleotides, the CDR3 is TGTGCCAGTAGTCTATCATCTGGGACTAGCGGGAGCGGAAATGAGCAGTTCTTC. This sequence encodes CASSLSSGTSGSGNEQFF.

The chain joins TRBV18 to TRBJ2-1; TRBD2 matches at 8 bases. With V trimmed by 3 bases and J by 9 bases, 13 bases remained unmatched. From germline, CDR1 is KGHSH and CDR2 LQKENI. The CDR3 is 16 amino acids. CDR3 in amino acids: CASSPSPGAGEVEQFF. CDR3 nucleotide sequence: TGTGCCAGCTCACCCTCCCCGGGAGCGGGAGAGGTTGAGCAGTTCTTC. Combining the CDR3 with reference TRBV18 and TRBJ2-1 gives the whole variable domain NAGVMQNPRHLVRRRGQEARLRCSPMKGHSHVYWYRQLPEEGLKFMVYLQKENIIDESGMPKERFSAEFPKEGPSILRIQQVVRGDSAAYFCASSPSPGAGEVEQFFGPGTRLTVL.

This clone was detected once. J is TRBJ1-1 and V is TRBV5-1; weak D call: TRBD1 (5 bases). Trimming stripped 0 bases from V and 6 bases from J, with 15 bases between. The CDR3 has 15 amino acids. Germline V lookup: CDR1 SGHRS, CDR2 YFSETQ. CDR3 DNA: TGCGCCAGCAGCTTGGGGGGACTATACGTCCCTGAAGCTTTCTTT. Its protein product is CASSLGGLYVPEAFF.

The V gene is TRBV5-6, the J gene TRBJ2-1; 7 nucleotides agree with TRBD2. Germline V gene lookup returns CDR1 SGHDT and CDR2 YYEEEE. The V segment lost 2 bases and the J segment 5 bases; nucleotides outside the gene matches: 4. The CDR3 runs to 14 residues. In DNA form, the CDR3 reads TGTGCCAGCAGCTTCCGGGACTATGACAATGAGCAGTTCTTC. It yields the protein CASSFRDYDNEQFF.

The CDR3 bases are TGCGCCAGCAGCCCCACAGGGAGTGCCAACTATGGCTACACCTTC. As protein: CASSPTGSANYGYTF. This chain connects TRBV4-1 to TRBJ1-2; D perhaps matches TRBD1 (6 bases). V lost 4 bases and J 2 bases, leaving 14 bases between the germline ends. CDR3 length: 15 amino acids. The germline V gene has CDR1 MGHRA and CDR2 YSYEKL.

V gene TRBV7-3 combines with J gene TRBJ2-1; 12 positions agree with TRBD2. The J segment lost 8 bases and the V segment lost 4 bases, leaving 9 bases of the junction unmatched. From germline, CDR1 is SGHTA and CDR2 FQGTGA. The CDR3 runs to 16 residues. This CDR3 is CASSSASGRAGDEQFF. The CDR3 nucleotides are TGTGCCAGCAGCTCAGCTAGCGGGAGGGCCGGGGATGAGCAGTTCTTC.

This chain links TRBV10-3 with TRBJ2-1, with TRBD1 identical over 10 bases. The CDR3 is 16 residues long. After removal of 4 bases from V and 2 bases from J, the junction contained 5 bases not matched to a gene. From germline, CDR1 is ENHRY and CDR2 SYGVKD. The CDR3 is CAISGGQGKAYNEQFF. As DNA, the CDR3 is TGTGCCATCAGTGGGGGACAGGGGAAAGCCTACAATGAGCAGTTCTTC.

The chain carries TRBV6-6 and TRBJ1-5; the match to TRBD1 covers 8 bases. The CDR3 covers 12 residues. The V gene's germline CDR1 is MNHNY and CDR2 SVGAGI (reference sequence). After removal of 5 bases from V and 7 bases from J, the junction contained 1 base not matched to a gene. The CDR3, as DNA: TGTGCCAGCAGTACAGGGGGACAGCCCCAGCATTTT. Protein product: CASSTGGQPQHF.

The rearrangement joins TRBV19 to TRBJ2-7; 8 bases map to TRBD1. The CDR3 has 15 amino acids. The germline gives CDR1 LNHDA, CDR2 SQIVND (reference sequence). J gave up 0 bases and V 6 bases, and 7 bases lay outside the gene matches. CDR3 sequence reads: CASSWRQGSSYEQYF. As DNA, the CDR3 is TGTGCCAGTAGCTGGAGACAGGGGAGCTCCTACGAGCAGTACTTC.

CDR3 protein: CASSPTGGYSTDTQYF. CDR3 sequence (DNA): TGTGCCAGCAGCCCTACGGGGGGGTATAGCACAGATACGCAGTATTTT. The chain combines TRBV4-2 with TRBJ2-3, with 8 bases identical to TRBD2. The germline V gene encodes CDR1 LGHNA and CDR2 YNFKEQ. V trimming: 4 bases; J trimming: 0 bases; junction bases outside the gene matches: 6. This CDR3 region has 16 residues.

CDR3 protein: CASSLAGTSGNDEQFF. The CDR3 DNA sequence: TGTGCCAGCAGCTTAGCGGGGACTAGCGGGAATGATGAGCAGTTCTTC. The chain joins TRBV7-2 to TRBJ2-1; 13 nucleotides match TRBD2. Per germline, CDR1 SGHTA and CDR2 FQGNSA. The CDR3 length is 16 residues. Trimming at V came to 0 bases and at J to 8 bases, leaving 4 bases not matched to a gene.

This sequence joins TRBV5-5 and TRBJ2-3; possibly TRBD2 for D (6 bases). The CDR3 extends over 16 amino acids. Trimming took off 0 bases at V and 2 bases at J, with 13 bases between the two ends. The germline V gene has CDR1 SGHKS and CDR2 YYEKEE (reference sequence). The CDR3 is CASSLVRGTYTDTQYF. As DNA, the CDR3 is TGTGCCAGCAGCTTGGTAAGAGGGACTTACACAGATACGCAGTATTTT.

This chain joins TRBV27 and TRBJ2-1; 7 bases are shared with TRBD1. J lost 1 base, V lost 5 bases, and 8 bases had no gene match. Looked up from germline, CDR1 is MNHEY and CDR2 is SMNVEV (reference sequence). The CDR3 consists of 16 residues. CDR3 amino acids: CASSKRPGQSYNEQFF. As DNA, the CDR3 is TGTGCCAGCAGTAAAAGGCCGGGACAGTCCTACAATGAGCAGTTCTTC.

This chain's CDR3 is CAWSWSFNQPQHF. The CDR3 coding sequence is TGTGCCTGGTCATGGAGCTTCAATCAGCCCCAGCATTTT. This chain joins TRBV30 and TRBJ1-5; D is ambiguous. The germline V and J ends were trimmed by 5 bases and 3 bases, with 11 bases remaining between them. Germline V gene data show CDR1 as GTSNPN and CDR2 as SVGIG (reference sequence). This CDR3 has 13 amino acids.

V gene TRBV19 combines with J gene TRBJ1-5, with D perhaps matching TRBD1 (5 bases). This CDR3 contains 16 residues. CDR1 is LNHDA, CDR2 SQIVND, per germline (reference sequence). Trimming took 5 bases from V and 1 from J, leaving 15 bases between them. CDR3 sequence (DNA): TGTGCCAGTAGTCTATCGGAGGGGAGGAGCAATCAGCCCCAGCATTTT. This encodes CASSLSEGRSNQPQHF.

This chain connects TRBV19 to TRBJ1-3, with 7 bases that match TRBD1. From germline, CDR1 is LNHDA and CDR2 SQIVND (reference sequence). V dropped 7 bases and J dropped 0; count of bases not matched to a gene: 3. The CDR3 extends over 14 amino acids. For the CDR3, the DNA is TGTGCCAGTACGTCAGGGGGCTCTGGAAACACCATATATTTT. It yields the protein CASTSGGSGNTIYF.

This sequence joins TRBV11-3 and TRBJ2-7, with 9 bases aligning to TRBD1. CDR3 length: 20 amino acids. After removal of 0 bases from V and 3 bases from J, the junction contained 18 bases not matched to a gene. CDR1 and CDR2 from the germline V gene are SGHNT and YENEEA. The CDR3 loop is CASSLETRDRDRHLGYEQYF. Written as DNA, the CDR3 is TGTGCCAGCAGCTTAGAGACTCGGGACAGGGACCGCCACTTAGGCTACGAGCAGTACTTC.

The rearrangement joins TRBV10-2 to TRBJ1-6, with a weak D call TRBD1 (5 bases). V lost 2 bases and J 6 bases, leaving 11 bases between the germline ends. There are 15 residues in the CDR3. Germline V lookup: CDR1 WSHSY, CDR2 SAAADI. The CDR3 bases are TGCGCCAGCAGTGAGCGGGCAGGGCGTAATTCACCCCTCCACTTT. This gives the protein CASSERAGRNSPLHF.

V is TRBV24-1 and J is TRBJ2-5, with a tentative D call TRBD2 (7 bases). This CDR3 comprises 16 residues. Trimming removed 1 base at V and 5 bases at J, with 16 bases between. Germline V CDR1 and CDR2: KGHDR, SFDVKD. CDR3 sequence reads: CATSDLRGRGGETQYF. The CDR3 DNA follows: TGTGCCACCAGTGATTTAAGGGGGAGGGGAGGGGAGACCCAGTACTTC.

This clone was counted a few times. The rearrangement links TRBV5-1 to TRBJ2-1; possibly TRBD2 for D (6 bases). The CDR3 length is 13 residues. The V gene lost 4 bases and the J gene lost 7 bases, with 12 bases spanning the gap. Germline V gives CDR1 SGHRS, CDR2 YFSETQ. The CDR3 loop is CASSDGSGNEQFF. CDR3 DNA sequence: TGCGCCAGCAGCGACGGGAGTGGGAATGAGCAGTTCTTC.